Sequencing of this T cell receptor (beta chain) was carried out in a study of cytomegalovirus exposure and HLA in healthy donors. Background on the study: Clustering assigned 81% of the roughly 400 genotyped donors to the Caucasian-associated ancestry cluster.

On this clone: Its antigen is still unknown.

The V segment lost 5 bases and the J segment 5 bases; nucleotides outside the gene matches: 6. The CDR3 is made up of 14 amino acids. Germline-derived CDR1 and CDR2 are LNHNV and YYDKDF (reference sequence). Study-level findings and limits: An apparent linkage of common viral pathogens to several of the most significant clusters emerged in a later analysis.

60 Vbeta and 13 Jbeta primers were used in PCR. TCRdb's table, derived via immunoSEQ multiplex PCR, lists solely in-frame clones and lacks some. This sample has roughly 80,000 clones, with 62% found just once. This clonotype was obtained from a male donor in good health and CMV-seropositive. Sequenced: PBMCs. The chain combines TRBV15 with TRBJ2-3; 8 bases fit TRBD1. CDR3 bases: TGTGCCACCAGCCCAGACAGGGGATTAGATACGCAGTATTTT. This encodes CATSPDRGLDTQYF.